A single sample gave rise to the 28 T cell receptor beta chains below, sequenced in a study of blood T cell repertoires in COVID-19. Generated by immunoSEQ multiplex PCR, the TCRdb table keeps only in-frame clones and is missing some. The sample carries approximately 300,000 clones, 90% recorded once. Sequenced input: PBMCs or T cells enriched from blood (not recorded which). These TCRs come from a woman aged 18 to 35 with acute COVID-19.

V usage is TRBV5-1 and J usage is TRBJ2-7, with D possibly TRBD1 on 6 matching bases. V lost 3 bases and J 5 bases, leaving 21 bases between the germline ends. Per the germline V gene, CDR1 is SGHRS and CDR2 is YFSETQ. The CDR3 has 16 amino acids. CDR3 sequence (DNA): TGCGCCAGCAGCTCCGGCAAGACAGGCGCCCTCCACGAGCAGTACTTC. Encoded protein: CASSSGKTGALHEQYF.

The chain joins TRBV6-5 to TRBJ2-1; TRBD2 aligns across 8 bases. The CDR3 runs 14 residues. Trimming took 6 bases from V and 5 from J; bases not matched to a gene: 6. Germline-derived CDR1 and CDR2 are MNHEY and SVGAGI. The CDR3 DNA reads TGTGCCAGCAGCGGCAGCGGGAGCGACAATGAGCAGTTCTTC. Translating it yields CASSGSGSDNEQFF.

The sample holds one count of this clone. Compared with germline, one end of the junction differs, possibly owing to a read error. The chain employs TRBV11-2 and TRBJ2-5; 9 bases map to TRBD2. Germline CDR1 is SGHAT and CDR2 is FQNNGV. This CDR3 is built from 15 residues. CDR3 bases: TGTGCCAGCAGCTCGAACTCGCGGGGGGGAGAGGCCCAGTACTTC. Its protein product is CASSSNSRGGEAQYF.

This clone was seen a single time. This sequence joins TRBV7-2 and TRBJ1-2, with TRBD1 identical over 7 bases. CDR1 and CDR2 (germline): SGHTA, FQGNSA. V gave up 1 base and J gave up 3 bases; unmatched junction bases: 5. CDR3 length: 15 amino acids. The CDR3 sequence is CASSLEATGDYGYTF. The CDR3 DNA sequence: TGTGCCAGCAGCTTAGAGGCAACAGGGGACTATGGCTACACCTTC.

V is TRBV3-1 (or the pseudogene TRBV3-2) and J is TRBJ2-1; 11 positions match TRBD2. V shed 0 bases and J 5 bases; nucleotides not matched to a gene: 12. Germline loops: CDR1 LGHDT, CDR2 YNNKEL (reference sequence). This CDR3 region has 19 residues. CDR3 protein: CASSQDLAGGGGGHNEQFF. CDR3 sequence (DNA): TGTGCCAGCAGCCAAGATCTAGCGGGAGGAGGGGGTGGCCACAATGAGCAGTTCTTC.

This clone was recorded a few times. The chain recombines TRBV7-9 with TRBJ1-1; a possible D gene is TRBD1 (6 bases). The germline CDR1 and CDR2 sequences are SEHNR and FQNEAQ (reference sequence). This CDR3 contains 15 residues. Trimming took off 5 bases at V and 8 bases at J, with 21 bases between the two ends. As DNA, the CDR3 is TGTGCCAGCAGCCCGTGGGACACTCCAAGCTTCGAAGCTTTCTTT. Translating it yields CASSPWDTPSFEAFF. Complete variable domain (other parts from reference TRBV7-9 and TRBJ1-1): DTGVSQNPRHKITKRGQNVTFRCDPISEHNRLYWYRQTLGQGPEFLTYFQNEAQLEKSRLLSDRFSAERPKGSFSTLEIQRTEQGDSAMYLCASSPWDTPSFEAFFGQGTRLTVV.

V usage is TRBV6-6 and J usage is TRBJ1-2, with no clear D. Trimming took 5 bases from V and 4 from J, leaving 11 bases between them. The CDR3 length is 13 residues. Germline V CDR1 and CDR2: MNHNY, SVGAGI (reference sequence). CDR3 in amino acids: CASSAGEFYGYTF. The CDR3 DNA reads TGTGCCAGCAGTGCGGGAGAGTTCTATGGCTACACCTTC.

The CDR3 bases are TGCAGCGTTGATCGAGGGCAGGGAATCACAGGGACGGGGAACACTGAAGCTTTCTTT. This gives the protein CSVDRGQGITGTGNTEAFF. The chain uses TRBV29-1 and TRBJ1-1, with D possibly matching TRBD1 (6 bases). Germline V CDR1 and CDR2: SQVTM, ANQGSEA. This CDR3 is 19 amino acids long. Trimming left V 3 bases short and J 1 base short, with 27 bases between.

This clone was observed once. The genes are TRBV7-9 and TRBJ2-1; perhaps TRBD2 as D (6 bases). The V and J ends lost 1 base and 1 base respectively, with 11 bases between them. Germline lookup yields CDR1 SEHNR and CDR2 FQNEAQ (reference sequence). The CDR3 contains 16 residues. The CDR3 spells CASSLGGTLSYNEQFF. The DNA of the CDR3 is TGTGCCAGCAGCTTAGGCGGGACTCTTTCCTACAATGAGCAGTTCTTC.

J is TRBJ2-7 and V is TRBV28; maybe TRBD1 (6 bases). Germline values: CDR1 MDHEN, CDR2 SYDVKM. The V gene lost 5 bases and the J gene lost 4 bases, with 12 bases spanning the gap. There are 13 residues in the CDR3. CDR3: CASSRQEWYEQYF. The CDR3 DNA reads TGTGCCAGCAGTCGACAGGAATGGTACGAGCAGTACTTC.

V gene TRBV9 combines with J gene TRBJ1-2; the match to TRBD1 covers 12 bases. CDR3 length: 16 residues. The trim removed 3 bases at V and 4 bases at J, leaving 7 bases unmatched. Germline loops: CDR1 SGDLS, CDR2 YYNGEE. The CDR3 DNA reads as TGTGCCAGCAGCGCCCGGGACAGGGGGCTGAGCTATGGCTACACCTTC. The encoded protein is CASSARDRGLSYGYTF.

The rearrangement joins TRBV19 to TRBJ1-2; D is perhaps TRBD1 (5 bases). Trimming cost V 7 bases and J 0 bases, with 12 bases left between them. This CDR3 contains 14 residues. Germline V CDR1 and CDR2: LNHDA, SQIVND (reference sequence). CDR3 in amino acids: CASNQTAPNYGYTF. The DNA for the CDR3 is TGTGCCAGTAATCAGACAGCACCTAACTATGGCTACACCTTC.

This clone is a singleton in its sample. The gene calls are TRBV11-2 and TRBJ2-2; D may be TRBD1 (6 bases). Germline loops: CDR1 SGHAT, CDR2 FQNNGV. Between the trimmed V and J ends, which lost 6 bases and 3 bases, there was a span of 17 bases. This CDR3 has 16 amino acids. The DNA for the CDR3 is TGTGCCAGCAGGACCCCTCGACAGGCAGACACCGGGGAGCTGTTTTTT. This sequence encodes CASRTPRQADTGELFF.

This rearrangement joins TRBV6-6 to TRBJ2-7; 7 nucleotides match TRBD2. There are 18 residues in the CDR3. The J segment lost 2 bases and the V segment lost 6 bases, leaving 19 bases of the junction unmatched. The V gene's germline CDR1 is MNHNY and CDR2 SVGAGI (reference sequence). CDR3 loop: CASSRAGGRAGNTYEQYF. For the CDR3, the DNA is TGTGCCAGCAGCCGAGCCGGGGGTCGAGCGGGGAATACCTACGAGCAGTACTTC.

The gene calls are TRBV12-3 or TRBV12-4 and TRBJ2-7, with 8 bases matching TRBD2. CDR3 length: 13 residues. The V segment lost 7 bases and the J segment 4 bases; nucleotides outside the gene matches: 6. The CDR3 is CASTGSGKYEQYF. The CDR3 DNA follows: TGTGCCAGCACAGGTAGCGGGAAGTACGAGCAGTACTTC.

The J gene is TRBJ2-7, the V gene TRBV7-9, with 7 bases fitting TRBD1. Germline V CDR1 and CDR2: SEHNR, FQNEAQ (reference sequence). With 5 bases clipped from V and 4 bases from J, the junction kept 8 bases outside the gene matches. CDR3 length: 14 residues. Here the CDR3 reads CASSLRTGPYEQYF. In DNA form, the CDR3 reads TGTGCCAGCAGCCTCCGGACAGGTCCTTACGAGCAGTACTTC.

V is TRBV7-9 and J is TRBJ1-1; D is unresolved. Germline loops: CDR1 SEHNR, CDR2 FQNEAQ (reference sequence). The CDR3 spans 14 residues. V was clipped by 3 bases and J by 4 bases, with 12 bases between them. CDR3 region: CASSLERRVTEAFF. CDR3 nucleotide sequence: TGTGCCAGCAGCTTGGAACGTCGGGTCACTGAAGCTTTCTTT.

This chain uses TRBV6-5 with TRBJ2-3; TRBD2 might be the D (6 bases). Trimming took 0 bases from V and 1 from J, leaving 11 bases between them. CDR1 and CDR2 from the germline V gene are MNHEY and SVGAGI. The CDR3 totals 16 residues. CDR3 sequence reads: CASSYSKRAGTDTQYF. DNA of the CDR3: TGTGCCAGCAGTTACTCGAAGCGGGCAGGCACAGATACGCAGTATTTT.

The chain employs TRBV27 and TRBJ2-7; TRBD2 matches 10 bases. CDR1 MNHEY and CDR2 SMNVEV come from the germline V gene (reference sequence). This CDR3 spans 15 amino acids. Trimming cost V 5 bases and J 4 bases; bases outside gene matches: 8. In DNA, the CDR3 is TGTGCCAGCAGTCCAACGGCTAGCGGGAGTTACGAGCAGTACTTC. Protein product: CASSPTASGSYEQYF.

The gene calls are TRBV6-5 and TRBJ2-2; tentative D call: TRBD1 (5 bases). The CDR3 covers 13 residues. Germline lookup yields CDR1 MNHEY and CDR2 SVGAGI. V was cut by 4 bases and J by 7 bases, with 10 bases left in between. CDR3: CASSSGLDGELFF. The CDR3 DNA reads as TGTGCCAGCAGTTCAGGGTTGGACGGGGAGCTGTTTTTT.

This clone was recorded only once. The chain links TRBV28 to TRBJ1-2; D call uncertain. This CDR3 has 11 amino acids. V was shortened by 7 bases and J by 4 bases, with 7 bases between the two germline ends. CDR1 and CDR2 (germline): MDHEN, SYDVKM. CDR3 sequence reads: CASMASYGYTF. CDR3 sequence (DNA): TGTGCCAGCATGGCCAGCTATGGCTACACCTTC.

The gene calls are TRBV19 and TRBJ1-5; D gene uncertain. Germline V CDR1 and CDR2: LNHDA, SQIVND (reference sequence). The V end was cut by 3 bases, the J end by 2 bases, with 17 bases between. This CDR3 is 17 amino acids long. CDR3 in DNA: TGTGCCAGTAGTATTCACGTCGGGAGGCTCGGCAATCAGCCCCAGCATTTT. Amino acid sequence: CASSIHVGRLGNQPQHF.

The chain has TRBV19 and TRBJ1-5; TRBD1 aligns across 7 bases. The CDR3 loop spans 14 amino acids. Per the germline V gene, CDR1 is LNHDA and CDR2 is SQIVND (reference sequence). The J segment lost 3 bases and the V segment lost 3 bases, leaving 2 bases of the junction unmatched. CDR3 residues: CASSMTGSNQPQHF. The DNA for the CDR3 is TGTGCCAGTAGTATGACAGGGTCCAATCAGCCCCAGCATTTT.

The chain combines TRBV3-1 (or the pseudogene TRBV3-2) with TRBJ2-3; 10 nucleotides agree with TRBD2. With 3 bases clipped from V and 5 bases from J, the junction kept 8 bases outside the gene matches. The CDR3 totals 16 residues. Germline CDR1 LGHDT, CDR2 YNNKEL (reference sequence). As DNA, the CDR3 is TGTGCCAGCAGCCATGCCAGCGGGAGGGTTGGAGATACGCAGTATTTT. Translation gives CASSHASGRVGDTQYF.

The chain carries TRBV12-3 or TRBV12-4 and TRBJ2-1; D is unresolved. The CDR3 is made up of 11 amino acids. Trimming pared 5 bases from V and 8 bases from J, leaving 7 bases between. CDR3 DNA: TGTGCCAGCAGTCCTTTCTATGAGCAGTTCTTC. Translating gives CASSPFYEQFF.

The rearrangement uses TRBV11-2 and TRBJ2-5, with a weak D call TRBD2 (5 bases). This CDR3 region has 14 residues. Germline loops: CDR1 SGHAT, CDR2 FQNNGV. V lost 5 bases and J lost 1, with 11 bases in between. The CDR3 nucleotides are TGTGCCAGCAGCCCCCGACTAAGCCAAGAGACCCAGTACTTC. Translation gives CASSPRLSQETQYF.

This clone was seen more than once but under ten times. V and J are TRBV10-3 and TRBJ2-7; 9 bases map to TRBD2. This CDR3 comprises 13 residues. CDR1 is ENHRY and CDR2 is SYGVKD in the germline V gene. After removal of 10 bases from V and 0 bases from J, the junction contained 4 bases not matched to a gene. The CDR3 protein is CATNSGGSYEQYF. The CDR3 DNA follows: TGTGCCACCAATAGCGGGGGCTCCTACGAGCAGTACTTC.

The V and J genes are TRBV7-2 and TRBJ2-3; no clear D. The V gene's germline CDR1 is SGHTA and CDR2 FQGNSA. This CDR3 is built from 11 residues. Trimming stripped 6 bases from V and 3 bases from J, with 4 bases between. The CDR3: CASSSTDTQYF. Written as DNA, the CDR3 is TGTGCCAGCAGTTCAACAGATACGCAGTATTTT.